This TCR beta chain was recovered during a study of blood T cell repertoires in COVID-19. In the study overall: Whether acute or convalescent, the COVID-19 samples came from the United States, Italy and Spain.

Original processing notes: Reference gene primer amplification gave nucleated cell count estimates. This table comes from immunoSEQ multiplex PCR, and its TCRdb copy is limited to in-frame clones, with some not included. That table gives V, J and clone size, and the DNA gave D and trimming. The sample holds 150,000 or so clones, 90% to 95% seen once. CDR1 and CDR2 from the germline V gene are SGHTA and FQGNSA. With 0 bases removed from V and 0 bases from J, the gap between germline ends came to 9 bases. CDR3 length: 17 residues. This receptor was identified in a man aged 50-60 years with acute or convalescent COVID-19. The sequencing sample was made of peripheral blood. The chain recombines TRBV7-2 with TRBJ2-6; D is ambiguous. CDR3 sequence (DNA): TGTGCCAGCAGCTTAGCGCTAGTGGGCTCTGGGGCCAACGTCCTGACTTTC. Protein sequence: CASSLALVGSGANVLTF.